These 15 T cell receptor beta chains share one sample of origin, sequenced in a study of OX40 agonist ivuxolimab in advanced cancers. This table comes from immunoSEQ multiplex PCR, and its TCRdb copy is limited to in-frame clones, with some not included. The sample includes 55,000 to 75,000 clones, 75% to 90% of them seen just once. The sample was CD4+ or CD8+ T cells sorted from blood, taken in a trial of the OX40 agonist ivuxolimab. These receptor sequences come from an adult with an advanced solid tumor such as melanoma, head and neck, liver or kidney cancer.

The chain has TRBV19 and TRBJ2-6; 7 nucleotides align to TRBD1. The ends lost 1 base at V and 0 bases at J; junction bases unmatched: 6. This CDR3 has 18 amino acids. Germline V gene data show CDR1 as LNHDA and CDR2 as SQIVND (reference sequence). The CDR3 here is CASSIARDSNSGANVLTF. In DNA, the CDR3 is TGTGCCAGTAGTATAGCCCGGGACAGCAACTCTGGGGCCAACGTCCTGACTTTC. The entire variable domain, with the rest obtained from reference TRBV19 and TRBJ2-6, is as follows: DGGITQSPKYLFRKEGQNVTLSCEQNLNHDAMYWYRQDPGQGLRLIYYSQIVNDFQKGDIAEGYSVSREKKESFPLTVTSAQKNPTAFYLCASSIARDSNSGANVLTFGAGSRLTVL.

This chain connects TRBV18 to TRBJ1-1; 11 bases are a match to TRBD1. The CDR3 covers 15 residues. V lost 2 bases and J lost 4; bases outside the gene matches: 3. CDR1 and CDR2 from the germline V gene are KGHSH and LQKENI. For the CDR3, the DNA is TGTGCCAGCTCACCAAGGACAGGGGGCGGCACTGAAGCTTTCTTT. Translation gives CASSPRTGGGTEAFF.

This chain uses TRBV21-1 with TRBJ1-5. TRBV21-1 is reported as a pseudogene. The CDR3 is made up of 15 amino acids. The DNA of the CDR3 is TGTGCCAGCAGAAACTGGACCTCTATTAGTCAGCCCCAGCATTTT. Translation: CASRNWTSISQPQHF.

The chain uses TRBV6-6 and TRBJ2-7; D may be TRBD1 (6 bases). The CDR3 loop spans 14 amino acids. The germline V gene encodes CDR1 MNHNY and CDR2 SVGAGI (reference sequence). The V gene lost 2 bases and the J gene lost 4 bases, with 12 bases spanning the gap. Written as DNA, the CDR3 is TGTGCCAGCAGTTACGGGGGCTTAGGATACGAGCAGTACTTC. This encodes CASSYGGLGYEQYF.

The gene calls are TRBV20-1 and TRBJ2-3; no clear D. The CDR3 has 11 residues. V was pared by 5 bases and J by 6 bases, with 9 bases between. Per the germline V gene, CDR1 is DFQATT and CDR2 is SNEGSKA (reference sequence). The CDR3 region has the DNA TGCAGTGCTCACGGGTTGGATACGCAGTATTTT. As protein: CSAHGLDTQYF.

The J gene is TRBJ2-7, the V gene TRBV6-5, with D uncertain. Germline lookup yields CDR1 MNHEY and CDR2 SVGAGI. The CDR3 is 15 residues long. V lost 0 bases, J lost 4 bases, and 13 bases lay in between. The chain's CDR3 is CASSYSGKYSYEQYF. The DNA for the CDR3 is TGTGCCAGCAGTTACTCGGGGAAATACTCTTACGAGCAGTACTTC.

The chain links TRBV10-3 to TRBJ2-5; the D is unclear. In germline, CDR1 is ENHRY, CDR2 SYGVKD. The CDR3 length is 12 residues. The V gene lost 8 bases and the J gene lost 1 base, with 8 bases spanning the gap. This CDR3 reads CAIGDGQETQYF. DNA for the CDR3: TGTGCCATCGGCGACGGCCAAGAGACCCAGTACTTC.

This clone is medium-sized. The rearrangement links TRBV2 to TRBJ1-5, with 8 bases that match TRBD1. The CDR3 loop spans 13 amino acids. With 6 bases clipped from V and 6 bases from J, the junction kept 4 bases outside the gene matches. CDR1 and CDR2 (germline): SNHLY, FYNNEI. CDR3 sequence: CASRGQGTQPQHF. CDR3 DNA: TGTGCCAGCAGAGGACAGGGAACTCAGCCCCAGCATTTT.

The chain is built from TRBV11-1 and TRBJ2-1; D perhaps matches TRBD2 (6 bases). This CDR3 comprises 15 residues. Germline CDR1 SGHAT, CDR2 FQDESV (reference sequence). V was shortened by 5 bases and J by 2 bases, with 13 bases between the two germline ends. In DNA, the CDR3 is TGTGCCAGCAGCCGGGGGAACAGCCCCTACAATGAGCAGTTCTTC. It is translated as CASSRGNSPYNEQFF.

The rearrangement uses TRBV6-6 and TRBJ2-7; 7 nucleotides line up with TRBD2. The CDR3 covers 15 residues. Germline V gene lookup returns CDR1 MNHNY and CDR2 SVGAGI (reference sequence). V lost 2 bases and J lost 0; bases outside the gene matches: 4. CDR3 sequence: CASSYASSGSYEQYF. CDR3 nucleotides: TGTGCCAGCAGTTACGCTTCTAGCGGCTCCTACGAGCAGTACTTC.

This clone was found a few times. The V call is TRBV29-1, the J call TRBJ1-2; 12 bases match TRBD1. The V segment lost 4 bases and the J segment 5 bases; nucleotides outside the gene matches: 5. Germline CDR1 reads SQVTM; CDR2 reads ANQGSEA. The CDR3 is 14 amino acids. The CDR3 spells CSVGGTGGGYGYTF. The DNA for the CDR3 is TGCAGCGTTGGTGGGACAGGGGGCGGATATGGCTACACCTTC. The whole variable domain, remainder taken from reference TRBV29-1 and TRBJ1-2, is SAVISQKPSRDICQRGTSLTIQCQVDSQVTMMFWYRQQPGQSLTLIATANQGSEATYESGFVIDKFPISRPNLTFSTLTVSNMSPEDSSIYLCSVGGTGGGYGYTFGSGTRLTVV.

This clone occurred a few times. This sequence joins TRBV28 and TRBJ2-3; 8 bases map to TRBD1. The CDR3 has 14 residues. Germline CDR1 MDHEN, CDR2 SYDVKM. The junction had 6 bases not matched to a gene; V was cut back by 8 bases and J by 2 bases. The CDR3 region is CASGQGRATDTQYF. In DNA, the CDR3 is TGTGCCAGCGGACAGGGTAGAGCCACAGATACGCAGTATTTT.

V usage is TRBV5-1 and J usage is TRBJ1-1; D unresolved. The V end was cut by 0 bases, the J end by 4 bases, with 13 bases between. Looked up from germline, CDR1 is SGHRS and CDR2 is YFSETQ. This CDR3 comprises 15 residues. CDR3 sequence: CASSLAPGTSTEAFF. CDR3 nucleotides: TGCGCCAGCAGCTTGGCCCCGGGAACGAGCACTGAAGCTTTCTTT.

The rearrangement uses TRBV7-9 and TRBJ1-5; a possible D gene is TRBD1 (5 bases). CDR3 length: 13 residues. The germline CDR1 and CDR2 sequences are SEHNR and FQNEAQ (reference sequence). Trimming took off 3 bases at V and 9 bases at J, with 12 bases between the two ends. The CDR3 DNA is TGTGCCAGCAGCTTGGGGCAGGGTGGGCCCCAGCATTTT. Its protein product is CASSLGQGGPQHF. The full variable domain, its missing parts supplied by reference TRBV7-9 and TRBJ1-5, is DTGVSQNPRHKITKRGQNVTFRCDPISEHNRLYWYRQTLGQGPEFLTYFQNEAQLEKSRLLSDRFSAERPKGSFSTLEIQRTEQGDSAMYLCASSLGQGGPQHFGDGTRLSIL.

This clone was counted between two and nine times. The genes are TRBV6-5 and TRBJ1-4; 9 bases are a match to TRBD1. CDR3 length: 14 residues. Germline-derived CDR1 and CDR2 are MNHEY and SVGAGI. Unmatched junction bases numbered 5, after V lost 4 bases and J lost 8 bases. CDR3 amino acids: CASSSDRGDEKLFF. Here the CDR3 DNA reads TGTGCCAGCAGTTCCGACAGGGGGGACGAAAAACTGTTTTTT.